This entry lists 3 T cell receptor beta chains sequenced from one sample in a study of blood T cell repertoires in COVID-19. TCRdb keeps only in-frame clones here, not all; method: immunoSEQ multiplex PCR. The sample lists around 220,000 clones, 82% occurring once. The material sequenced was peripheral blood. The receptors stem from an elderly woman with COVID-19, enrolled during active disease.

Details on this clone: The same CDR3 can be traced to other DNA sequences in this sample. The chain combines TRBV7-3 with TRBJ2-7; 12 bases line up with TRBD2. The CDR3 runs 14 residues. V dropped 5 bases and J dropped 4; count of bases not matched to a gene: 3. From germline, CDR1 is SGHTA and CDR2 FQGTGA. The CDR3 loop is CASSRGTSGYEQYF. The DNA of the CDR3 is TGTGCCAGCAGCCGGGGGACTAGCGGGTACGAGCAGTACTTC.

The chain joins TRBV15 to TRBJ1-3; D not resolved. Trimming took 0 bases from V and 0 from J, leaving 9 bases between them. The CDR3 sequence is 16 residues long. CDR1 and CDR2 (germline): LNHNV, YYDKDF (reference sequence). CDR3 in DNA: TGTGCCACCAGCAGAGATCTGGGCCTCTCTGGAAACACCATATATTTT. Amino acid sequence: CATSRDLGLSGNTIYF.

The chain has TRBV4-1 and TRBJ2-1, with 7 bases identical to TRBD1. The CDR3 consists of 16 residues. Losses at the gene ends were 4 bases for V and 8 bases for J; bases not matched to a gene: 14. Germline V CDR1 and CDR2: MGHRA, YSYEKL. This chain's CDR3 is CASSPKRGGQVDEQFF. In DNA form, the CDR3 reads TGCGCCAGCAGCCCAAAGAGAGGGGGCCAGGTAGATGAGCAGTTCTTC.